One sample yielded the 24 T cell receptor beta chains listed below, sequenced in a study of regulatory T cells in long-lasting Graves disease. Time point indicated: newly diagnosed GD, antithyroid drugs for less than 3 months. TCR sequences were obtained from RNA taken from PBMCs. Construction of TCR beta libraries relied on iRepertoire HTBI primers and on Arm-PCR targeting CDR3 regions. TCRdb reprocessed the multiplex PCR reads with MiXCR, giving one entry per CDR3 protein. The table includes around 500,000 distinct CDR3 sequences, about 16% detected once. These data were also reused for a study on T cells in Graves' hyperthyroidism and ophthalmopathy.

Sequenced here: peripheral blood mononuclear cells (PBMCs), sampled at new diagnosis, from a patient treated with antithyroid drugs. These receptors were obtained from a woman aged 35-65 years with Graves disease.

This clonotype was counted many times. This chain connects TRBV7-9 to TRBJ2-1, with a weak D call TRBD1 (5 bases). The end of the DNA is better explained by TRBJ2-5, so the J call may be wrong. Germline CDR1 and CDR2: SEHNR and FQNEAQ (reference sequence). CDR3 length equals 14 residues. CDR3 protein: CASSASIRGETQYF. CDR3 in DNA: TGTGCCAGCAGCGCGAGCATAAGGGGAGAGACCCAGTACTTC.

V is TRBV4-1 and J is TRBJ2-2; maybe TRBD1 (5 bases). The V end was cut by 3 bases, the J end by 0 bases, with 8 bases between. Germline V gene data show CDR1 as MGHRA and CDR2 as YSYEKL. CDR3 length: 15 amino acids. The CDR3 DNA follows: TGCGCCAGCAGCCAGGACAAAGCGAACACCGGGGAGCTGTTTTTT. It translates to CASSQDKANTGELFF.

This clonotype was found a few times. The gene calls are TRBV12-3 or TRBV12-4 and TRBJ1-2, with D tentatively TRBD1 (5 bases). This CDR3 spans 13 amino acids. Trimming pared 6 bases from V and 4 bases from J, leaving 12 bases between. CDR3 amino acids: CASRAGTAYGYTF. The CDR3 DNA reads TGTGCCAGCAGAGCCGGGACGGCCTATGGCTACACCTTC.

This clonotype was seen repeatedly, ten times or more. The chain joins TRBV11-2 to TRBJ1-2; 7 bases map to TRBD1. In germline, CDR1 is SGHAT, CDR2 FQNNGV. Germline trimming cut 6 bases from V and 3 bases from J; bases unmatched to any gene: 4. The CDR3 loop spans 13 amino acids. CDR3 in amino acids: CASRFTGDYGYTF. The CDR3 DNA is TGTGCCAGCAGATTTACAGGGGACTATGGCTACACCTTC.

This clonotype has at least ten counts. The V call is TRBV28, the J call TRBJ2-7; D gene unclear. Looked up from germline, CDR1 is MDHEN and CDR2 is SYDVKM. The CDR3 covers 14 residues. With 6 bases removed from V and 7 bases from J, the gap between germline ends came to 19 bases. The DNA of the CDR3 is TGTGCCAGCAGCTCCCCCGACCGTCCGATGGAGCAGTACTTC. Translating gives CASSSPDRPMEQYF.

Details on this clonotype: A read error is likely, as this CDR3 ends without the conserved phenylalanine or tryptophan. V gene TRBV3-1 combines with J gene TRBJ1-5; 7 nucleotides match TRBD1. V was pared by 8 bases and J by 11 bases, with 12 bases of the junction left unmatched. The V gene's germline CDR1 is LGHDT and CDR2 YNNKEL (reference sequence). The CDR3 covers 13 residues. For the CDR3, the DNA is TGTGCCAGCGGATCGGGACAGCACTCGACCCAGCATTCT. The encoded protein is CASGSGQHSTQHS.

This clonotype was counted many times. J is TRBJ1-2 and V is TRBV29-1; the D is unclear. Trimming removed 1 base at V and 2 bases at J, with 5 bases between. Germline values: CDR1 SQVTM, CDR2 ANQGSEA. This CDR3 is built from 12 residues. The CDR3 protein is CSVEAENYGYTF. The CDR3 DNA sequence: TGCAGCGTTGAAGCGGAGAACTATGGCTACACCTTC.

The table lists this clonotype with a few counts. The chain links TRBV19 to TRBJ2-3; 7 bases are shared with TRBD1. Germline CDR1 and CDR2: LNHDA and SQIVND (reference sequence). The V and J ends lost 1 base and 2 bases, in that order; junction bases with no gene match: 3. The CDR3 is made up of 15 amino acids. CDR3 region: CASSIVTGITDTQYF. CDR3 nucleotides: TGTGCCAGTAGTATAGTGACAGGGATCACAGATACGCAGTATTTT.

This clonotype was seen ten or more times. The rearrangement links TRBV28 to TRBJ2-1; 12 positions agree with TRBD1. The junction had 18 bases not matched to a gene; V was cut back by 6 bases and J by 12 bases. Germline-derived CDR1 and CDR2 are MDHEN and SYDVKM. The CDR3 loop spans 17 amino acids. CDR3 nucleotide sequence: TGTGCCAGCAGCTCCGGGACAGGGGGCGCCCGAGCGCTAGTGCAGTTCTTC. Translated, it gives CASSSGTGGARALVQFF.

About this clonotype: This may come from a read error, since a much larger clone is one base off. The J gene is TRBJ2-3, the V gene TRBV10-3, with D possibly matching TRBD2 (6 bases). The CDR3 has 13 amino acids. CDR1 and CDR2 (germline): ENHRY, SYGVKD. The V end was cut by 6 bases, the J end by 5 bases, with 12 bases between. Here the CDR3 DNA reads TGTGCCATCAGGATCGGGGGTGTAGATACGCAGTATTTT. Amino acid sequence: CAIRIGGVDTQYF.

This clonotype has at least ten counts. CDR3 region: CASSPTTTGSYGYTF. The CDR3 DNA follows: TGTGCCAGCAGCCCAACAACAACAGGGTCTTATGGCTACACCTTC. The chain couples TRBV27 to TRBJ1-2; perhaps TRBD1 as D (6 bases). Germline lookup yields CDR1 MNHEY and CDR2 SMNVEV (reference sequence). The CDR3 contains 15 residues. The V end lost 6 bases, the J end lost 5 bases, and 19 bases lay between the germline ends.

This clonotype was seen repeatedly, ten times or more. The chain links TRBV20-1 to TRBJ2-7; 12 bases are shared with TRBD2. The germline CDR1 and CDR2 sequences are DFQATT and SNEGSKA (reference sequence). There are 15 residues in the CDR3. V lost 3 bases to trimming and J lost 2 bases; unmatched junction nucleotides: 5. The CDR3 bases are TGCAGTGCTAGTGGACTAGCGGGGATCACCTACGAGCAGTACTTC. Translation gives CSASGLAGITYEQYF.

The chain carries TRBV7-2 and TRBJ2-7, with 11 bases matching TRBD2. Germline assignment: CDR1 SGHTA and CDR2 FQGNSA. Trimming took 1 base from V and 3 from J; bases not matched to a gene: 5. CDR3 length: 16 amino acids. The CDR3 DNA reads as TGTGCCAGCAGCTTAGTGCAGGGACTAGCGGACTACGAGCAGTACTTC. Its translation: CASSLVQGLADYEQYF.

This rearrangement joins TRBV28 to TRBJ1-5; D remains ambiguous. CDR1 and CDR2 (germline): MDHEN, SYDVKM. V lost 3 bases, J lost 4 bases, and 16 bases lay in between. This CDR3 is 16 amino acids long. The chain's CDR3 is CASSLRSTFENQPQHF. CDR3 bases: TGTGCCAGCAGTTTGAGGAGCACATTCGAGAATCAGCCCCAGCATTTT.

A few counts support this clonotype. The chain employs TRBV28 and TRBJ1-3; 11 bases align to TRBD1. V shed 6 bases and J 3 bases; nucleotides not matched to a gene: 4. CDR3 length equals 15 residues. Germline assignment: CDR1 MDHEN and CDR2 SYDVKM. DNA for the CDR3: TGTGCCAGCAGCCCGGACAGGGGGCTTGGAAACACCATATATTTT. Translating gives CASSPDRGLGNTIYF.

This clonotype was counted at least ten times. The rearrangement uses TRBV11-3 and TRBJ1-6; 9 bases agree with TRBD1. V dropped 5 bases and J dropped 8; count of bases not matched to a gene: 7. This CDR3 region has 15 residues. The V gene's germline CDR1 is SGHNT and CDR2 YENEEA. Here the CDR3 reads CASSLRDREYSPLHF. The CDR3 DNA reads as TGTGCCAGCAGCCTCCGGGACAGGGAATATTCACCCCTCCACTTT.

This clonotype was seen a few times. The V call is TRBV12-3 or TRBV12-4, the J call TRBJ2-7; D is tentatively TRBD1 or TRBD2 (6 bases each). Trimming removed 7 bases from V and 3 bases from J, with 16 bases in between. The CDR3 loop spans 14 amino acids. CDR3 coding DNA: TGTGCCAGCAATAAAAGGGGGGTCATCTACGAGCAGTACTTC. Protein sequence: CASNKRGVIYEQYF.

This sequence joins TRBV9 and TRBJ1-1; D not resolved. This CDR3 contains 13 residues. Germline loops: CDR1 SGDLS, CDR2 YYNGEE. The V gene lost 4 bases and the J gene lost 1 base, with 8 bases spanning the gap. The CDR3 coding sequence is TGTGCCAGCAGCCCAACCCGGAACACTGAAGCTTTCTTT. This codes for CASSPTRNTEAFF. The complete variable domain, with remaining parts taken from reference TRBV9 and TRBJ1-1, reads DSGVTQTPKHLITATGQRVTLRCSPRSGDLSVYWYQQSLDQGLQFLIQYYNGEERAKGNILERFSAQQFPDLHSELNLSSLELGDSALYFCASSPTRNTEAFFGQGTRLTVV.

This clonotype was seen many times. The chain couples TRBV5-1 to TRBJ1-1; D possibly corresponds to TRBD1 (5 bases). V gave up 6 bases and J gave up 11 bases, with 17 bases separating them. Germline assignment: CDR1 SGHRS and CDR2 YFSETQ. The CDR3 is made up of 12 amino acids. As DNA, the CDR3 is TGCGCCAGCAAGATAGACCAGGGAGGCGCTTTCTTT. Translation: CASKIDQGGAFF.

About this clonotype itself: A much larger clone lies a single base off, so this may be a read error. The CDR3 DNA follows: TGTGCCAGCAGTGGGACTAGCTGGAGCACAGATACGCGGTATTTT. Its translation is CASSGTSWSTDTRYF. The chain is built from TRBV2 and TRBJ2-3; 8 nucleotides match TRBD2. The CDR3 has 15 residues. Germline assignment: CDR1 SNHLY and CDR2 FYNNEI. The complete variable domain, with remaining parts taken from reference TRBV2 and TRBJ2-3, reads EPEVTQTPSHQVTQMGQEVILRCVPISNHLYFYWYRQILGQKVEFLVSFYNNEISEKSEIFDDQFSVERPDGSNFTLKIRSTKLEDSAMYFCASSGTSWSTDTRYFGPGTRLTVL.

This clonotype showed up many times. V gene TRBV6-1 combines with J gene TRBJ2-7; D is possibly TRBD1 (6 bases). Germline V lookup: CDR1 MNHNS, CDR2 SASEGT. This CDR3 comprises 13 residues. The V end lost 6 bases, the J end lost 3 bases, and 12 bases lay between the germline ends. DNA for the CDR3: TGTGCCAGCAGGAACCGGGACAACTACGAGCAGTACTTC. Encoded protein: CASRNRDNYEQYF.

The sample holds a few counts of this clonotype. The chain employs TRBV6-2 or TRBV6-3 and TRBJ2-6; no firm D call. Germline V CDR1 and CDR2: MNHEY, SVGEGT. The CDR3 has 16 residues. The V end lost 5 bases, the J end lost 0 bases, and 11 bases lay between the germline ends. The CDR3 protein is CASSQPKGSGANVLTF. The DNA of the CDR3 is TGTGCCAGCAGTCAACCCAAAGGCTCTGGGGCCAACGTCCTGACTTTC.

V and J are TRBV10-3 and TRBJ2-7; D gene uncertain. Germline values: CDR1 ENHRY, CDR2 SYGVKD. There are 18 residues in the CDR3. The V and J ends lost 7 bases and 2 bases respectively, with 27 bases between them. For the CDR3, the DNA is TGTGCCATCACCCCGGTCAGAATTTTAAGAAGAAACGCCTACGAGCAGTACTTC. This gives the protein CAITPVRILRRNAYEQYF.

There are many counts of this clonotype. The V and J genes are TRBV28 and TRBJ2-3; D gene unclear. This CDR3 region has 12 residues. CDR1 is MDHEN, CDR2 SYDVKM, per germline. V lost 7 bases and J lost 2, with 7 bases in between. The CDR3, as DNA: TGTGCCAGCACCACCCCCACAGATACGCAGTATTTT. Translating gives CASTTPTDTQYF.